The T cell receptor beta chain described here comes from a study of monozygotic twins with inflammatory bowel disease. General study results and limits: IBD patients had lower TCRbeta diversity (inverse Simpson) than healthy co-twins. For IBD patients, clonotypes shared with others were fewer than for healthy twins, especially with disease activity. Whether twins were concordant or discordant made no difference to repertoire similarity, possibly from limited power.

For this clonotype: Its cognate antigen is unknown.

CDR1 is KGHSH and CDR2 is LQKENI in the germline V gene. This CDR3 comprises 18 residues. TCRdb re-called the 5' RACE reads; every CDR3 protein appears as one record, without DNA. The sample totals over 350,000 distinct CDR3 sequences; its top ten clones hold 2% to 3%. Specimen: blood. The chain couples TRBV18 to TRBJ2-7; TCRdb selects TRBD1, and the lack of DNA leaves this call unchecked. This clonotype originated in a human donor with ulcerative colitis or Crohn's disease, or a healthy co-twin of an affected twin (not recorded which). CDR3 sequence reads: CASSLYPGTGSPSYEQYF.